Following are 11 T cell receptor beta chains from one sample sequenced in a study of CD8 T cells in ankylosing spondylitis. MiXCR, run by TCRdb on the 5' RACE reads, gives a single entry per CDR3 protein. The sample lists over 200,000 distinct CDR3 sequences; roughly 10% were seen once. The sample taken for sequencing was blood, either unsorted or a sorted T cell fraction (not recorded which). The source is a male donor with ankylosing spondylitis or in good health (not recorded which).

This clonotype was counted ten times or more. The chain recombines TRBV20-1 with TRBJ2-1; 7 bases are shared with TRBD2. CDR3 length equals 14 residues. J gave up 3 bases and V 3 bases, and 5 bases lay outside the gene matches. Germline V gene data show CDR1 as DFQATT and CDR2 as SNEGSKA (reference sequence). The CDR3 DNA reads TGCAGTGCTAGCAAAACTAGCGACTACAATGAGCAGTTCTTC. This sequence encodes CSASKTSDYNEQFF.

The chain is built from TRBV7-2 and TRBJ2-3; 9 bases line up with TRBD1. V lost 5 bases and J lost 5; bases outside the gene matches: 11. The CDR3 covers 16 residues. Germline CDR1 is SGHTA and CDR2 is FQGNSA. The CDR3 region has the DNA TGTGCCAGCAGCGCCCGTACAGGGGGCGCCGGAGATACGCAGTATTTT. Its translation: CASSARTGGAGDTQYF.

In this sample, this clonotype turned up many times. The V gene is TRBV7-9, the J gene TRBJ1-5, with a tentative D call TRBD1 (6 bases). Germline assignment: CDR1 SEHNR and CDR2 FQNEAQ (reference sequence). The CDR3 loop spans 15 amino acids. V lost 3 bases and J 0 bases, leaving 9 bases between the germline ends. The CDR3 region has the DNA TGTGCCAGCAGCTTTTCAGGGGTTAGCAATCAGCCCCAGCATTTT. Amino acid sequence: CASSFSGVSNQPQHF.

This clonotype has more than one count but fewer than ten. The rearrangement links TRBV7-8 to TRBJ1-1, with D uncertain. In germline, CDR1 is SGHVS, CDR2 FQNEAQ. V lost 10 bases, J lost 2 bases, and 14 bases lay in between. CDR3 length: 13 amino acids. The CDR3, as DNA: TGTGCCACTACCTCCTACTTAAACACTGAAGCTTTCTTT. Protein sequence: CATTSYLNTEAFF. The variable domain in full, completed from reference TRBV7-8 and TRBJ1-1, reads GAGVSQSPRYKVAKRGQDVALRCDPISGHVSLFWYQQALGQGPEFLTYFQNEAQLDKSGLPSDRFFAERPEGSVSTLKIQRTQQEDSAVYLCATTSYLNTEAFFGQGTRLTVV.

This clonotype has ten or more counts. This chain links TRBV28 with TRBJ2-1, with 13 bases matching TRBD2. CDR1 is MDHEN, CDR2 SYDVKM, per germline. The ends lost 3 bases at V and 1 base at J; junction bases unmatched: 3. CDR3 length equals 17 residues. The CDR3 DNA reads TGTGCCAGCAGTTTCGGACTAGCGGGGGTATCCTACAATGAGCAGTTCTTC. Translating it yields CASSFGLAGVSYNEQFF.

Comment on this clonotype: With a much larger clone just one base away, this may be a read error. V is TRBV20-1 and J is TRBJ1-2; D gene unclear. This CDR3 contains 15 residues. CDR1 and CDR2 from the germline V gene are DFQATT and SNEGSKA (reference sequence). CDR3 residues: CSASAGSQSHYGDTF. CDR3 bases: TGCAGTGCTAGCGCGGGCTCTCAGTCCCACTATGGCGACACCTTC.

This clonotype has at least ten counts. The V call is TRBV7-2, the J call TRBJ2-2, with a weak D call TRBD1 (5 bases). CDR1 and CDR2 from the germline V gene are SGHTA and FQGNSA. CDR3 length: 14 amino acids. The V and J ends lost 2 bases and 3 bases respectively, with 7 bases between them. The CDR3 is CASSLSRDTGELFF. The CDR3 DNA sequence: TGTGCCAGCAGCTTATCCAGGGACACCGGGGAGCTGTTTTTT.

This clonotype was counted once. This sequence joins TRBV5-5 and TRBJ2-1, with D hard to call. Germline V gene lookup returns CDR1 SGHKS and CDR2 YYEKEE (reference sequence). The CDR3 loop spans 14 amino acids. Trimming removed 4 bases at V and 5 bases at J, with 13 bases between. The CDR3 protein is CASSPTNSNNEQFF. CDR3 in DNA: TGTGCCAGCAGCCCTACGAACTCAAACAATGAGCAGTTCTTC.

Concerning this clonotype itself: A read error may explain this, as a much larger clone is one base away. CDR3 coding DNA: TGTGCCACCAGTGAGGGGGCGGCGGTCACTGAAGCTTTCTTT. Amino acids: CATSEGAAVTEAFF. This chain joins TRBV24-1 and TRBJ1-1, with a weak D call TRBD1 (6 bases). Germline CDR1 reads KGHDR; CDR2 reads SFDVKD. V lost 4 bases and J lost 4, with 12 bases in between. The CDR3 spans 14 residues.

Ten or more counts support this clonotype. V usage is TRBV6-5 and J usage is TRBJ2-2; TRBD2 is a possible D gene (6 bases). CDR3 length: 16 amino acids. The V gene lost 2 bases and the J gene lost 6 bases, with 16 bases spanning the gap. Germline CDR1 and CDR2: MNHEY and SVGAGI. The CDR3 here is CASSYDASESPGELFF. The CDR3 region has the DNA TGTGCCAGCAGTTACGATGCTAGCGAGTCGCCCGGGGAGCTGTTTTTT.

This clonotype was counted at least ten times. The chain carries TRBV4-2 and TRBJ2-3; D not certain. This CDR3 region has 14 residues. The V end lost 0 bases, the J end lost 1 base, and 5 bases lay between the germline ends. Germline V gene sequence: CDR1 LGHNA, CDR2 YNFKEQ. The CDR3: CASSQEWGTDTQYF. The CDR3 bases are TGTGCCAGCAGCCAAGAGTGGGGCACAGATACGCAGTATTTT.